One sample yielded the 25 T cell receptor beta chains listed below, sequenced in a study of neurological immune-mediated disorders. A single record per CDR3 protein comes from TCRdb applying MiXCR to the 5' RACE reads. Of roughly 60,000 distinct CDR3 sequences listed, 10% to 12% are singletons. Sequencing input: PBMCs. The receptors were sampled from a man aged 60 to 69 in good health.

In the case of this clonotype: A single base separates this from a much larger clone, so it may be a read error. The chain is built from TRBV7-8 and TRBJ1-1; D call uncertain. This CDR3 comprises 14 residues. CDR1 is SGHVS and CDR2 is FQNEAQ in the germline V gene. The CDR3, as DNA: TGTGCCAGCAGCTTAGATTGGTCTACGTTCGAAGATTTCTTT. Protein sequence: CASSLDWSTFEDFF.

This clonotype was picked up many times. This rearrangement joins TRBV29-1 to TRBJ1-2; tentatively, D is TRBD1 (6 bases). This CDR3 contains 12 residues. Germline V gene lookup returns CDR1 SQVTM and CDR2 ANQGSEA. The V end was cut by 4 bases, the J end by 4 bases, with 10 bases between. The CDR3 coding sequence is TGCAGCGTTGGGGAAGGGGGCTATGGCTACACCTTC. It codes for CSVGEGGYGYTF.

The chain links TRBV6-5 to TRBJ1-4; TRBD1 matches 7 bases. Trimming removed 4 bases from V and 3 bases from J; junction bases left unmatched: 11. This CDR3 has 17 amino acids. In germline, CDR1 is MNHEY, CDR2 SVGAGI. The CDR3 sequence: CASSSNTLGTANEKLFF. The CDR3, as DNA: TGTGCCAGCAGTTCTAATACTTTAGGGACAGCTAATGAAAAACTGTTTTTT.

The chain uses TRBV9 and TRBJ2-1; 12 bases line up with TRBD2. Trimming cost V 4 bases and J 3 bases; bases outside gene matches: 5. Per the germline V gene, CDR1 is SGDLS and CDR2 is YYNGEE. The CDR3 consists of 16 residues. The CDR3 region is CASSLGLAGFYNEQFF. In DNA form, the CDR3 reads TGTGCCAGCAGCCTCGGACTAGCGGGGTTCTACAATGAGCAGTTCTTC.

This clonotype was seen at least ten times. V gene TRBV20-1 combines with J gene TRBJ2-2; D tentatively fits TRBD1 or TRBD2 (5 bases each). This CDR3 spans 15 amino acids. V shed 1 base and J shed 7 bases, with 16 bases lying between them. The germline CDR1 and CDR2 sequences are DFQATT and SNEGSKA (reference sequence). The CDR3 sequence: CSARGWDRGGGELFF. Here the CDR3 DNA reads TGCAGTGCTAGAGGATGGGACCGGGGCGGCGGGGAGCTGTTTTTT.

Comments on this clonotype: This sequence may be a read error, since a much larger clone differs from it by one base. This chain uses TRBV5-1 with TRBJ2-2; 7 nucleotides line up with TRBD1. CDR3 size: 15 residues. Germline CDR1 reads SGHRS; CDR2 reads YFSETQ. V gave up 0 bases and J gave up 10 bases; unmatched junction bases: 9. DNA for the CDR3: TGCGCCAGCAGCTTGGAAGGGGGCGCGGTCGTGGAGCTGTTTTTT. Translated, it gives CASSLEGGAVVELFF.

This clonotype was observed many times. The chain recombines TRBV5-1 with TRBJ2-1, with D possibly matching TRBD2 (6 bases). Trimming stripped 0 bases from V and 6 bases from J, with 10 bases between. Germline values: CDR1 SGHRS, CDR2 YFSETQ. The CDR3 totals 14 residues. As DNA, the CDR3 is TGCGCCAGCAGCTTGGCGGGGGTAAGCAATGAGCAGTTCTTC. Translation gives CASSLAGVSNEQFF.

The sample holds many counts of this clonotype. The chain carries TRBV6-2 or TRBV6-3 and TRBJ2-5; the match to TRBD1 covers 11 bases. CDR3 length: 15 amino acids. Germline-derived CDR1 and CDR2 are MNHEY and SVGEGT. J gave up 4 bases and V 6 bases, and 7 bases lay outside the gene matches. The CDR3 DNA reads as TGTGCCAGCAGCGACGGGGGGACAGGGGGAGAGACCCAGTACTTC. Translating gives CASSDGGTGGETQYF.

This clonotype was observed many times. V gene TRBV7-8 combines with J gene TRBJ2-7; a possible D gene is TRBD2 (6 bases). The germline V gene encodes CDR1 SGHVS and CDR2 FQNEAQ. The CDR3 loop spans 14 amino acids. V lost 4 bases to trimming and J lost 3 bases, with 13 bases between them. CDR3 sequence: CASSSARGGYEQYF. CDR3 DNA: TGTGCCAGCAGCTCTGCCCGGGGAGGCTACGAGCAGTACTTC.

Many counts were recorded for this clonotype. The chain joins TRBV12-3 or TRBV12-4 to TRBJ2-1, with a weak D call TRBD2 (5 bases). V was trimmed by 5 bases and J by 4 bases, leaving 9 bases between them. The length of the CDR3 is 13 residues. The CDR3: CASSSGAYNEQFF. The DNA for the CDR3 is TGTGCCAGCAGTAGCGGTGCTTACAATGAGCAGTTCTTC.

The CDR3 here is CASSLPGLNSGNTIYF. The DNA for the CDR3 is TGTGCCAGCAGCCTCCCGGGACTGAACTCTGGAAACACCATATATTTT. The J gene is TRBJ1-3, the V gene TRBV12-3 or TRBV12-4; TRBD1 might be the D (5 bases). Trimming left V 6 bases short and J 0 bases short, with 15 bases between. This CDR3 is built from 16 residues.

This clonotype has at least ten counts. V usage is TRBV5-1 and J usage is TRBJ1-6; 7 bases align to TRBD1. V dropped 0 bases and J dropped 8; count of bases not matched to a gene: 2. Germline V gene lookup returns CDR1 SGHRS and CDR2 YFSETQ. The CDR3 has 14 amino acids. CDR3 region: CASSLGRGDSPLHF. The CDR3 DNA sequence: TGCGCCAGCAGCTTGGGCAGGGGGGATTCACCCCTCCACTTT.

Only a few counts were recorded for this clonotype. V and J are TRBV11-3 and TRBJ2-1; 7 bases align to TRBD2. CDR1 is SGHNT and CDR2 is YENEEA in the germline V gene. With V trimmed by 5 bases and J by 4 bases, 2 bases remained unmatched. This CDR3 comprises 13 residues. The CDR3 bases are TGTGCCAGCAGCCAGCGGGATTACAATGAGCAGTTCTTC. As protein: CASSQRDYNEQFF.

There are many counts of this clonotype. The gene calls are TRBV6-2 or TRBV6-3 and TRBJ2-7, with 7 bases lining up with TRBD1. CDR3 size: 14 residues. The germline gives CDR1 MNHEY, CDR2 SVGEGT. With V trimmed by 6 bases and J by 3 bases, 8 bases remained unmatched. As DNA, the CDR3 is TGTGCCAGCAGCCGGCAGGGGGACCTCTACGAGCAGTACTTC. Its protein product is CASSRQGDLYEQYF.

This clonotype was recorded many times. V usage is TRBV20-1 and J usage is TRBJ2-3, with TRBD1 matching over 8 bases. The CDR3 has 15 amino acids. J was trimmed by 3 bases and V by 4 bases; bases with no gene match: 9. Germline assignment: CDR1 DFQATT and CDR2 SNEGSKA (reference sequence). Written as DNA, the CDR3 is TGCAGTGCTATCCGACAGGGGCGACGGACAGATACGCAGTATTTT. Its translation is CSAIRQGRRTDTQYF.

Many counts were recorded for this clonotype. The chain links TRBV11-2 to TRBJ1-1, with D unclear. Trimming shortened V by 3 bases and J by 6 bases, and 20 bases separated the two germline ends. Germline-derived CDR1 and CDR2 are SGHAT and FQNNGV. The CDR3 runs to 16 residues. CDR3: CASSLSVGSATPEAFF. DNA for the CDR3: TGTGCCAGCAGCTTGAGCGTTGGATCCGCGACGCCTGAAGCTTTCTTT.

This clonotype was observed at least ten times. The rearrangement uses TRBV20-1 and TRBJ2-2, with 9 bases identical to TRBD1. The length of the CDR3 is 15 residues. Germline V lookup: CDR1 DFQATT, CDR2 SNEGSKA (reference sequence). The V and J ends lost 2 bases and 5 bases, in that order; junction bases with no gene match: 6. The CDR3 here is CSARPATGGTGELFF. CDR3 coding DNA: TGCAGTGCTAGACCAGCGACAGGGGGGACCGGGGAGCTGTTTTTT.

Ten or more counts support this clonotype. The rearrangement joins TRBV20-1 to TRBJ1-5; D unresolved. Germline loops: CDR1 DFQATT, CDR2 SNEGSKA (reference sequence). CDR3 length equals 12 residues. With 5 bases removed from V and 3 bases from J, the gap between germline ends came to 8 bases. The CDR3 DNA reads TGCAGTGCTGCGACAATCAATCAGCCCCAGCATTTT. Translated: CSAATINQPQHF.

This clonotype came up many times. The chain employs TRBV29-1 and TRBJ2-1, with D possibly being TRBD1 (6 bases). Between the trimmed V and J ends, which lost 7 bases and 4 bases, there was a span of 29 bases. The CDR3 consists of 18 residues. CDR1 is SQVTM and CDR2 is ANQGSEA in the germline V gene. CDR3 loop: CSGATGAMIYSRYNEQFF. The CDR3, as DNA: TGCAGCGGGGCGACAGGAGCCATGATTTACTCAAGGTACAATGAGCAGTTCTTC.

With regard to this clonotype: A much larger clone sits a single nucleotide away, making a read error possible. This CDR3 reads CASSSIRGPQHF. The CDR3 region has the DNA TGTGCCAGCAGCTCCATTCGGGGGCCCCAGCATTTT. This sequence joins TRBV7-2 and TRBJ1-5; D ambiguous. Looked up from germline, CDR1 is SGHTA and CDR2 is FQGNSA. The CDR3 is 12 amino acids. V lost 4 bases and J lost 9, with 10 bases in between.

The DNA for the CDR3 is TGCGCCAGCAGCCAGGAAGGGAGGCATTCACCCCTCCACTTT. This gives the protein CASSQEGRHSPLHF. The V gene is TRBV5-1, the J gene TRBJ1-6; D unclear. This CDR3 has 14 residues. Trimming pared 4 bases from V and 8 bases from J, leaving 13 bases between. Germline V gene data show CDR1 as SGHRS and CDR2 as YFSETQ.

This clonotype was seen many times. CDR3 region: CASSQEGAGHNEQFF. CDR3 DNA: TGTGCCAGCAGCCAAGAAGGCGCGGGGCACAATGAGCAGTTCTTC. V is TRBV3-1 and J is TRBJ2-1; tentative D call: TRBD2 (6 bases). V shed 0 bases and J shed 5 bases, with 11 bases lying between them. Looked up from germline, CDR1 is LGHDT and CDR2 is YNNKEL (reference sequence). The CDR3 has 15 amino acids.

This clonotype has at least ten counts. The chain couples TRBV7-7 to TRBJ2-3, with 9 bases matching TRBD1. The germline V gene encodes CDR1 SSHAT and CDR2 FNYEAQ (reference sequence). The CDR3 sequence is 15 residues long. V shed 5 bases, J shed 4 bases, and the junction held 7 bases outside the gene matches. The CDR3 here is CASSETGGKADTQYF. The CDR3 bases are TGTGCCAGCAGCGAAACAGGGGGCAAGGCAGATACGCAGTATTTT. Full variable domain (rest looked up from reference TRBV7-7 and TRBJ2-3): GAGVSQSPRYKVTKRGQDVTLRCDPISSHATLYWYQQALGQGPEFLTYFNYEAQPDKSGLPSDRFSAERPEGSISTLTIQRTEQRDSAMYRCASSETGGKADTQYFGPGTRLTVL.

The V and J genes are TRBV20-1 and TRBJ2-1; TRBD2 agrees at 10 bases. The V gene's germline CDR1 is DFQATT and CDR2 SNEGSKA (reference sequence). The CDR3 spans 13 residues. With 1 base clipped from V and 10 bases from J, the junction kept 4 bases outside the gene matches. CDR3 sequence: CSARAPTSGEQFF. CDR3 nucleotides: TGCAGTGCTAGAGCGCCGACTAGCGGGGAGCAGTTCTTC.

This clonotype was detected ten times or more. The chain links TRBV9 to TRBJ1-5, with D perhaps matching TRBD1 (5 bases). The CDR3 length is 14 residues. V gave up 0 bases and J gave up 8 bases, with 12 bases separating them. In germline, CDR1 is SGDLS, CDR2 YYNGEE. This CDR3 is CASSVGHGGEPQHF. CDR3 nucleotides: TGTGCCAGCAGCGTAGGGCACGGGGGAGAGCCCCAGCATTTT.